This T cell receptor beta chain derives from a study of cytomegalovirus exposure and HLA in healthy donors. Study-level results: Many donors carried some public TCRs, although rarity characterized most TCR sequences. Subsequent analysis revealed that first-cohort TCR clusters tended to co-occur in the 130 or so validation repertoires. There were 164 TCR beta chains listed as cytomegalovirus-associated.

Comments on this clone: Its cognate antigen is unknown.

The CDR3 contains 15 residues. V was cut by 3 bases and J by 5 bases, with 13 bases left in between. Germline lookup yields CDR1 KGHSH and CDR2 LQKENI. This table comes from immunoSEQ multiplex PCR, and its TCRdb copy is limited to in-frame clones, with some not included. The table lists about 120,000 clones, under 90% of them singletons. This sequence joins TRBV18 and TRBJ2-2; D may be TRBD1 (6 bases). Material: PBMCs. The receptor was derived from a woman aged 18-29 years in good health and CMV-seronegative. The CDR3 nucleotides are TGTGCCAGCTCACCTAGACAGGCTTCGACCGGGGAGCTGTTTTTT. Its protein is CASSPRQASTGELFF.